This passage covers 4 T cell receptor beta chains from one sample sequenced in a study of cytomegalovirus exposure and HLA in healthy donors. Here immunoSEQ multiplex PCR was the method, and the copy in TCRdb shows in-frame clones only, minus some. The repertoire holds some 130,000 clones, 70% to 85% seen once, with 25% to 30% in the top ten. Sequencing was done on a sample of PBMCs. These TCRs come from a young man in good health and CMV-seropositive.

This clone was seen just once. The chain is built from TRBV11-2 and TRBJ2-2; 8 bases align to TRBD2. The CDR3 has 15 residues. J lost 1 base, V lost 5 bases, and 3 bases had no gene match. CDR1 and CDR2 from the germline V gene are SGHAT and FQNNGV. CDR3 in amino acids: CASSRLARNTGELFF. CDR3 DNA sequence: TGTGCCAGCAGCCGACTAGCGAGGAACACCGGGGAGCTGTTTTTT.

DNA of the CDR3: TGTGCCAGCAGCTTAGGCTTGGCAGCTGAAGCTTTCTTT. This translates into CASSLGLAAEAFF. The chain links TRBV7-2 to TRBJ1-1; no clear D. The germline V and J ends were trimmed by 1 base and 6 bases, with 9 bases remaining between them. Germline V gene sequence: CDR1 SGHTA, CDR2 FQGNSA. CDR3 length: 13 amino acids.

The chain joins TRBV29-1 to TRBJ2-6; weak D call: TRBD2 (7 bases). Germline values: CDR1 SQVTM, CDR2 ANQGSEA. V dropped 5 bases and J dropped 9 bases, with 14 bases sitting between them. The CDR3 has 13 amino acids. The CDR3 DNA follows: TGCAGCGTTAGGGAGGGGGTTGGCAACGTCCTGACTTTC. This gives the protein CSVREGVGNVLTF.

This clone was observed a handful of times. The chain has TRBV2 and TRBJ1-1; possibly TRBD1 for D (5 bases). Trimming cost V 8 bases and J 4 bases, with 17 bases left between them. There are 14 residues in the CDR3. CDR1 and CDR2 from the germline V gene are SNHLY and FYNNEI. The CDR3 protein is CASHTGGGSTEAFF. The CDR3 nucleotides read TGTGCCAGCCATACCGGGGGTGGGAGCACTGAAGCTTTCTTT.